Below, one T cell receptor (beta chain) is given with its context. This sample was taken from a study of T cells in Graves' hyperthyroidism and ophthalmopathy. Study summary: Peripheral blood was collected at initial diagnosis, before any treatment.

Template material for amplifying TCR beta CDR3 regions consisted of RNA transcripts. HTBI primers were employed in a first-round RT-PCR of the TCR CDR3. Via MiXCR, TCRdb re-called the multiplex PCR reads, giving one row per CDR3 protein. Here the sample spans nearly 600,000 distinct CDR3 sequences, over 12% being singletons. Clinicians diagnosed patients from clinical symptoms, serum thyroxine and TRAb, thyroid ultrasound and orbital computed tomography. Sequenced sample: blood. This TCR was recovered from a woman under 30 with Graves' ophthalmopathy.

CDR3 in DNA: TGTGCCAGCAGTTACGTATCGACAGAACCCCTCCACTTT. Translation gives CASSYVSTEPLHF. This chain links TRBV6-5 with TRBJ1-6; D is perhaps TRBD1 (5 bases). Germline V lookup: CDR1 MNHEY, CDR2 SVGAGI. The CDR3 spans 13 residues. V lost 2 bases and J 12 bases, leaving 11 bases between the germline ends.